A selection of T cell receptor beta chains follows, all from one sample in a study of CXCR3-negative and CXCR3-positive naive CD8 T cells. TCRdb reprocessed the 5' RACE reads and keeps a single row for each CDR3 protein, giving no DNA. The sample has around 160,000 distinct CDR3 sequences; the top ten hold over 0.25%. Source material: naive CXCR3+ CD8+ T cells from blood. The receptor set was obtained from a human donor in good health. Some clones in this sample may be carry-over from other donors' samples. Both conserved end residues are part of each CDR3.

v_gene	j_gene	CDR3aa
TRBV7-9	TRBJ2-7	CASSLERGGPEQYF
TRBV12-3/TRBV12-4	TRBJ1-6	CASTGSANSPLHF
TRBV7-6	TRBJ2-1	CASSLRQGVYNEQFF
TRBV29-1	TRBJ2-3	CSVEERGVADTQYF
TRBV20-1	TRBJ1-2	CSARDQGSSGYTF
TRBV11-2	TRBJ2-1	CASSLGGQGIYNEQFF
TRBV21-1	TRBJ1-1	CASGTGWTEAFF
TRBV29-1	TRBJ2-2	CSVMGQNTGELFF
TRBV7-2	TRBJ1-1	CASSHGGRLEAFF
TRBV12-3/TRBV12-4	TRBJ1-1	CASSSGHLNTEAFF
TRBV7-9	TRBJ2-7	CGSSFDRPEQYF
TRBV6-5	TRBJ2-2	CASYRDLTGELFF
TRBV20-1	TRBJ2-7	CSARTLAGLLEQYF
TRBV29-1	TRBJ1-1	CSVVDGLGTEAFF
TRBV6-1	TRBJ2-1	CASKGGVHNEQFF
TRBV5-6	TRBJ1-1	CASSLGSNTEAFF
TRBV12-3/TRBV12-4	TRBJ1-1	CASRRPGYTEAFF
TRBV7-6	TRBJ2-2	CASSLMGSNTGELFF
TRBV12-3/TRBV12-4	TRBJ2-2	CASSAGLNTGELFF
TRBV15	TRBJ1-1	CATSSQQGTEAFF
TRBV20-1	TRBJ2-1	CSVEGQQSNEQFF
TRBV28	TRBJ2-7	CASSKGGWGSLYEQYF
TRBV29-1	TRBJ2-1	CSVDAGVGYNEQFF
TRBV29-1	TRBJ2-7	CSVDPGQGEQYF
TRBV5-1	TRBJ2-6	CASSFDSGANVLTF
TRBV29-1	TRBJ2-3	CSVENLDTDTQYF
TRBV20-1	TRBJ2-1	CSARRLAGGYNEQFF
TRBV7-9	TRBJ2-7	CASSSSTFEQYF
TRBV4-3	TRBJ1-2	CASSQDLGGASYGYTF
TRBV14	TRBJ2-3	CASSQAVFLTGADTQYF
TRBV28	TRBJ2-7	CASSTPGSIGYEQYF
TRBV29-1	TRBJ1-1	CSVEMGVWAFF
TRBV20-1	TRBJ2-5	CSARVPSGDAETQYF
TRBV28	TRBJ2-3	CASSLEAGGRTDTQYF
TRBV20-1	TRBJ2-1	CSAPPMGLEVDEQFF
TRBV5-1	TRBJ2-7	CASSLSPSGGAYEQYF
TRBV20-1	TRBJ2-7	CSASPDGYEQYF
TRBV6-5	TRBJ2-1	CASSYSGLAANEQFF
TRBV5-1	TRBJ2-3	CASSTTRGSDTQYF
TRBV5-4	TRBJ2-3	CASSLDSQDTQYF
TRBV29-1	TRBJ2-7	CSVSSIGYEQYF
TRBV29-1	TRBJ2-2	CSVAGTDTGELFF
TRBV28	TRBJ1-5	CASRPGGGLRVGHQNQPQHF
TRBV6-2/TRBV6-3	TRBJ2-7	CASSGWQVNSYEQYF
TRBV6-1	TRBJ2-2	CATTFTGELFF
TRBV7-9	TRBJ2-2	CASSPIVGANTGELFF
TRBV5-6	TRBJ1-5	CASSLGGGDQPQHF
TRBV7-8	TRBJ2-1	CASSLVVGLYNEQFF
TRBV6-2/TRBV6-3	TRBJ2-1	CASSYSTGESSYNEQFF
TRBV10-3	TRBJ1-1	CAISEGGLNTEAFF
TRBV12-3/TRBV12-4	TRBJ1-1	CASAPGTHTEAFF
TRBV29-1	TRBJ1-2	CSVDELGGGYTF
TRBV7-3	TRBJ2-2	CASTSLAGNTGELFF
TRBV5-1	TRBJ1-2	CASSLYRGNYGYTF
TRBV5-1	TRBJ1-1	CASSLAGTGGANTEAFF